The entry below gives a single T cell receptor beta chain sequence along with its context. This clone was picked up a small number of times. Its antigen is currently not known. Base quality data are lacking; no much larger clone is found one base away. Focal radiation therapy combined with CTLA-4 blockade (ipilimumab) was tested in patients with chemo-refractory metastatic non-small-cell lung cancer. For this chain, trimming is 5 bases at the V end and 5 bases at the J end, and the number of junction bases without a gene match is 10. The CDR3 sequence holds 15 residues, the cysteine and phenylalanine included. Just the 45-base CDR3 DNA is kept, in frame starting at base 1. According to the germline V gene, CDR1 reads MGHRA and CDR2 reads YSYEKL. These data belong to a study of radiotherapy plus CTLA-4 blockade in lung cancer (dated by TCRdb to 2016 to 2018). Background for the entire study: Objective responses occurred in about 19% of enrolled patients, and around 29% achieved disease control. Broader findings and caveats from the paper: TCR clones derived from tumors expanded in peripheral blood after treatment with radiotherapy and ipilimumab. Early dynamic changes in blood T cell clones, together with increased serum interferon-beta after radiation, were reported as the strongest predictors of response.

The protocol used for the library was the immunoSEQ multiplex PCR assay. Held by TCRdb, this immuneACCESS table contains in-frame sequences only and omits some clones. Under half of the omission traces to an unresolved V gene where checked; the cause of the rest is unknown. Counted in this sample were about 62,000 clones; around 77% of them appeared once. The ten largest clonotypes hold 2.9% of the sample. The chain employs TRBV4-1 and TRBJ2-7, and TRBD1 aligns with 9 junction nucleotides. Here the sequenced sample was peripheral blood, taken from a patient treated with radiotherapy plus ipilimumab. The source is a human donor with non-small cell lung cancer who had a complete response to radiotherapy plus ipilimumab. The encoded CDR3 is CASSLRGTGTDEQYF. DNA sequence: TGCGCCAGCAGCTTACGGGGGACAGGGACAGACGAGCAGTACTTC.